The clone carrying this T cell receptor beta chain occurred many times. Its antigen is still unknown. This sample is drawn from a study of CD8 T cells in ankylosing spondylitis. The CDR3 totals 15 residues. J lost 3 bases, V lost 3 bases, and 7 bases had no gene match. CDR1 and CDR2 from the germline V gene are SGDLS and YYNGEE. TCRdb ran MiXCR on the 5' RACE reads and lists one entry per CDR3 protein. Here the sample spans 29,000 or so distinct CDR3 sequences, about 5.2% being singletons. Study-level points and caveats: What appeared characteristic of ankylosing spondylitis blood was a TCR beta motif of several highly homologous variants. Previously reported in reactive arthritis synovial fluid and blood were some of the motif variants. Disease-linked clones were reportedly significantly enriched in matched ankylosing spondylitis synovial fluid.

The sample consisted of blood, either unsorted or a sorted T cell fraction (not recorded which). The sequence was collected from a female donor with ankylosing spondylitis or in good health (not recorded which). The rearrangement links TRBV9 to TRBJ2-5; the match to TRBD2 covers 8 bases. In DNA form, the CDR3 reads TGTGCCAGCAGCGAATGGGGGCGGGGGGAAGAGACCCAGTACTTC. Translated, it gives CASSEWGRGEETQYF.